This T cell receptor beta chain emerged from a study of Ad26.COV2.S vaccination and SARS-CoV-2 variants. The assay was immunoSEQ multiplex PCR, and TCRdb's table has in-frame clones only and misses some. The sample holds under 550,000 clones; approximately 88% are singletons and the top ten take 3.5% to 4%. Treatment indicated: 19 received Ad26.COV2.S at low or high dose, single or two shots; about 5 received placebo; per-sample allocation not given. Specimen acquisition occurred on day 63 following the initial vaccine or placebo injection. V was shortened by 4 bases and J by 2 bases, with 10 bases between the two germline ends. Germline CDR1 SGHRS, CDR2 YFSETQ. This CDR3 spans 13 amino acids.

This receptor was obtained from a person aged 18 to 65 who received the Ad26.COV2.S COVID-19 vaccine or a placebo. Sequencing was performed on peripheral blood, taken in a trial of Ad26.COV2.S vaccine versus placebo. The J gene is TRBJ2-7, the V gene TRBV5-1, with a possible D match to TRBD2 (6 bases). The CDR3 here is CASSGGNPYEQYF. As DNA, the CDR3 is TGCGCCAGCAGCGGCGGGAACCCCTACGAGCAGTACTTC.